This entry describes one T cell receptor beta chain. Its cognate antigen is unknown. This specimen belongs to a study of CD8 T cells in Susac syndrome. RNA in amounts of roughly 0.5 to 1 ug was reverse transcribed with random hexamers. The method of amplification for TCR beta CDR3 was immunoSEQ multiplex PCR, covering 54 Vbeta and 13 Jbeta. One entry per CDR3 protein, called by TCRdb with MiXCR from the immunoSEQ multiplex PCR reads. The top ten clones hold around 0.4% of a sample with more than 80,000 distinct CDR3 sequences, roughly 95% of them seen once. The CDR3 covers 15 residues. V lost 3 bases, J lost 7 bases, and 3 bases stayed unmatched. Germline CDR1 MNHEY, CDR2 SVGEGT. General study results and limits: Among people with Susac, CD8+ clonal expansion was greatest in TEMRA cells and active patients.

The Susac syndrome patients fit the recently defined diagnostic criteria for definite or probable disease. The TCR comes from a human donor with Susac syndrome. The V gene is TRBV6-2 or TRBV6-3, the J gene TRBJ2-1; 13 nucleotides align to TRBD2. Sequenced input: CD8+ T cells from PBMCs. CDR3 DNA: TGTGCCAGCAGTTATCTACTAGCGGGGGGGAATGAGCAGTTCTTC. It encodes CASSYLLAGGNEQFF.